This T cell receptor (beta chain) is from a study of blood T cell repertoires in COVID-19. Study in general: Some COVID-19 samples were acute and others convalescent; all came from the United States, Italy and Spain. Sources were T cells, B-cell-depleted T cells, or PBMCs; the material itself was cDNA or gDNA.

As originally analysed: Amplification from reference gene primers served as the basis for estimated nucleated cell counts. Sequencing was performed with immunoSEQ multiplex PCR; in TCRdb, only in-frame clones are kept and a portion is missing. The V and J calls and clone size come from that table; D and trimming were worked out from the DNA. Of 300,000 to 450,000 clones in the sample, 85% are singletons; the top ten hold more than 3%. The sample comprised peripheral blood. The receptor was isolated from a young woman with acute or convalescent COVID-19.

CDR3 sequence reads: CASIDRDRGPNEQYF. DNA for the CDR3: TGTGCCAGTATAGACCGGGACAGGGGCCCCAACGAGCAGTACTTC. The rearrangement links TRBV5-8 to TRBJ2-7, with TRBD1 matching 10 bases. From germline, CDR1 is SGHTS and CDR2 YDEGEE. The V and J ends lost 8 bases and 5 bases, in that order; junction bases with no gene match: 13. This CDR3 region has 15 residues.